The 10 T cell receptor beta chains below were found in one sample sequenced in a study of T-cell memory formation after mild COVID-19. MiXCR, applied by TCRdb to the 5' RACE reads, yields one record per CDR3 protein. The sample contains about 440,000 distinct CDR3 sequences, roughly 20% of which appear only once. Sequencing used PBMCs or a T cell subset sorted from them (not recorded which). The receptors derive from an adult woman who had mild COVID-19 (a few samples of this study predate the infection). Cell type and time point are not known.

The genes are TRBV5-4 and TRBJ2-3; D might be TRBD1 or TRBD2, each matching 5 bases. CDR1 is SGHNT, CDR2 YYREEE, per germline (reference sequence). The CDR3 is made up of 15 amino acids. V lost 2 bases and J lost 8, with 18 bases in between. DNA of the CDR3: TGTGCCAGCAGCTTTAGGCTCCTCGGGACCAGTACGCAGTATTTT. Its translation is CASSFRLLGTSTQYF.

This chain uses TRBV5-1 with TRBJ1-2; no firm D call. The CDR3 has 14 residues. CDR1 is SGHRS and CDR2 is YFSETQ in the germline V gene. Trimming cost V 1 base and J 6 bases, with 13 bases left between them. The DNA of the CDR3 is TGCGCCAGCAGCTTGAACTGGGAAAGAGATGGCTACACCTTC. Encoded protein: CASSLNWERDGYTF.

This clonotype was counted only a few times. The CDR3 region is CASIGQAGVEQYF. The CDR3 DNA reads TGTGCCAGCATTGGACAGGCGGGGGTGGAGCAGTACTTC. This chain joins TRBV28 and TRBJ2-7; D might be TRBD1 or TRBD2, each matching 7 bases. The CDR3 length is 13 residues. Germline CDR1 reads MDHEN; CDR2 reads SYDVKM. Deletions cut 7 bases from V and 7 bases from J, with 17 bases between.

This rearrangement joins TRBV18 to TRBJ2-3; 10 bases are a match to TRBD1. CDR1 and CDR2 from the germline V gene are KGHSH and LQKENI. The CDR3 is 15 amino acids. Trimming cost V 5 bases and J 1 base; bases outside gene matches: 3. The CDR3 protein is CASSVDRGGTDTQYF. CDR3 DNA sequence: TGTGCCAGCTCAGTGGACAGGGGGGGCACAGATACGCAGTATTTT.

The chain recombines TRBV5-5 with TRBJ2-7; tentatively, D is TRBD2 (6 bases). V lost 0 bases and J 0 bases, leaving 16 bases between the germline ends. Germline V gene lookup returns CDR1 SGHKS and CDR2 YYEKEE (reference sequence). The CDR3 covers 17 residues. The chain's CDR3 is CASSLAFMSGFSYEQYF. The CDR3 DNA is TGTGCCAGCAGCTTGGCCTTCATGAGCGGGTTCTCCTACGAGCAGTACTTC. Variable domain in full (rest from reference TRBV5-5 and TRBJ2-7): DAGVTQSPTHLIKTRGQQVTLRCSPISGHKSVSWYQQVLGQGPQFIFQYYEKEERGRGNFPDRFSARQFPNYSSELNVNALLLGDSALYLCASSLAFMSGFSYEQYFGPGTRLTVT.

The chain uses TRBV24-1 and TRBJ2-5; D may be TRBD2 (5 bases). Looked up from germline, CDR1 is KGHDR and CDR2 is SFDVKD. The CDR3 loop spans 13 amino acids. The V end lost 3 bases, the J end lost 2 bases, and 6 bases lay between the germline ends. CDR3 amino acids: CATSDRGQETQYF. CDR3 nucleotides: TGTGCCACCAGTGATCGGGGTCAAGAGACCCAGTACTTC.

The chain employs TRBV6-6 and TRBJ2-7, with 8 nucleotides matching TRBD2. The CDR3 sequence is 16 residues long. The trim removed 2 bases at V and 0 bases at J, leaving 6 bases unmatched. Germline V gene data show CDR1 as MNHNY and CDR2 as SVGAGI (reference sequence). The CDR3 nucleotides are TGTGCCAGCAGTTACGGTACTAGCGGACTCTCCTACGAGCAGTACTTC. Its translation: CASSYGTSGLSYEQYF.

V is TRBV3-1 and J is TRBJ2-7; D possibly corresponds to TRBD1 (5 bases). The germline V gene has CDR1 LGHDT and CDR2 YNNKEL (reference sequence). Trimming took off 4 bases at V and 2 bases at J, with 27 bases between the two ends. The CDR3 length is 19 residues. The CDR3 sequence is CASSRTRATFRTTTYEQYF. The DNA of the CDR3 is TGTGCCAGCAGCCGAACCAGGGCAACCTTTCGAACGACCACCTACGAGCAGTACTTC.

The chain combines TRBV9 with TRBJ2-7; 8 positions agree with TRBD2. The CDR3 loop spans 16 amino acids. J gave up 3 bases and V 4 bases, and 12 bases lay outside the gene matches. The germline V gene has CDR1 SGDLS and CDR2 YYNGEE. As DNA, the CDR3 is TGTGCCAGCAGCCCCAGTGGGAGCGGGAGCGTCTACGAGCAGTACTTC. It translates to CASSPSGSGSVYEQYF.

This clonotype was seen only a few times. The chain has TRBV7-8 and TRBJ2-7; no definite D call. The germline V gene encodes CDR1 SGHVS and CDR2 FQNEAQ. V dropped 1 base and J dropped 2 bases, with 9 bases sitting between them. The CDR3 runs to 14 residues. As DNA, the CDR3 is TGTGCCAGCAGCTTAGAAGTAGCAGCCTACGAGCAGTACTTC. Protein: CASSLEVAAYEQYF.